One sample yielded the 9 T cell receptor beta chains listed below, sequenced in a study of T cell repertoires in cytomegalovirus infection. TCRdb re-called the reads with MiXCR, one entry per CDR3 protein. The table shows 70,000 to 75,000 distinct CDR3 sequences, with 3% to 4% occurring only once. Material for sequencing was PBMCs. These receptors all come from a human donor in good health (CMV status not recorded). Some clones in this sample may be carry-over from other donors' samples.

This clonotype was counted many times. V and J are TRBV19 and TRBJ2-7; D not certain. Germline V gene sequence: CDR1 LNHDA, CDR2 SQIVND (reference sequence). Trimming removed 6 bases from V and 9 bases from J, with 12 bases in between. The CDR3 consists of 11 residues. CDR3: CASSAYGVQYF. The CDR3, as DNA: TGTGCCAGTAGCGCGTATGGTGTGCAGTACTTC.

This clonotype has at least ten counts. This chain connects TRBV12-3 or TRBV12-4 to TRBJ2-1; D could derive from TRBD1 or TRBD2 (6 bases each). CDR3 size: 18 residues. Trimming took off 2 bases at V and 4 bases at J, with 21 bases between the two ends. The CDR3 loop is CASSLISWGAFTYNEQFF. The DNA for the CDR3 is TGTGCCAGCAGTTTAATTAGTTGGGGGGCCTTCACGTACAATGAGCAGTTCTTC.

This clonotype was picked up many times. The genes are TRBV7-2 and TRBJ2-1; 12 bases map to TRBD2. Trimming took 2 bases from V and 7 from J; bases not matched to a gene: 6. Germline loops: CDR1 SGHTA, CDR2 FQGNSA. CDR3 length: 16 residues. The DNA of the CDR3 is TGTGCCAGCAGCTTAACCCGACTAGCGGGAGAGAATGAGCAGTTCTTC. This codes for CASSLTRLAGENEQFF.

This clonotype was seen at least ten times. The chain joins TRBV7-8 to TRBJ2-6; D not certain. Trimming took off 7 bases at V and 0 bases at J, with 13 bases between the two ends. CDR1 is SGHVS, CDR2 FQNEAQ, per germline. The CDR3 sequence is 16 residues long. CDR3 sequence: CASTRGTVSGANVLTF. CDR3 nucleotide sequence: TGTGCCAGCACCCGAGGAACAGTCTCTGGGGCCAACGTCCTGACTTTC.

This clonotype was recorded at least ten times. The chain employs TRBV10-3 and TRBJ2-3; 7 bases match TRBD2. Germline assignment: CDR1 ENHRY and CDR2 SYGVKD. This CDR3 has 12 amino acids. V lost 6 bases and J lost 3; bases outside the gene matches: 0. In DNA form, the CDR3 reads TGTGCCATCAGCGGGAGGACAGATACGCAGTATTTT. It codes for CAISGRTDTQYF.

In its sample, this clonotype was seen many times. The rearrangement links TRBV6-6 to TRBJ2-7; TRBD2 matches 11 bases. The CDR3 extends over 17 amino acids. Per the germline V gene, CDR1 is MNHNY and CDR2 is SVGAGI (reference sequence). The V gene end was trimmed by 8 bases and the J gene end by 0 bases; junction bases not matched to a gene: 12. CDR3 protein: CASHPASGGWSSYEQYF. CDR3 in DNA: TGTGCCAGCCATCCGGCTAGCGGGGGGTGGAGCTCCTACGAGCAGTACTTC.

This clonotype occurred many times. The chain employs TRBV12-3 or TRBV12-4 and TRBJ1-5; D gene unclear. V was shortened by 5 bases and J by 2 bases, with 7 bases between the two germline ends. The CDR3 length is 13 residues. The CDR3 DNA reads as TGTGCCAGCAGTCTGATTGGCAATCAGCCCCAGCATTTT. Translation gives CASSLIGNQPQHF.

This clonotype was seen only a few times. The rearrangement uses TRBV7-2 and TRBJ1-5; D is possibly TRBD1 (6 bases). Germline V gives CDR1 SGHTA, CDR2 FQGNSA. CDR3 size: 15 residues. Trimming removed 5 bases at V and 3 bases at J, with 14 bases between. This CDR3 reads CASSTTGSTNQPQHF. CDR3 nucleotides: TGTGCCAGCAGCACTACAGGGAGCACCAATCAGCCCCAGCATTTT.

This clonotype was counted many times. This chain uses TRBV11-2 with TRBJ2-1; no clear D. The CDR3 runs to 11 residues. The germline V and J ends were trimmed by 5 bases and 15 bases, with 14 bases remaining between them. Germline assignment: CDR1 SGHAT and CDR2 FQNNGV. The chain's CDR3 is CASSQADRPFF. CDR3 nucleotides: TGTGCCAGCAGCCAGGCCGACCGCCCGTTCTTC. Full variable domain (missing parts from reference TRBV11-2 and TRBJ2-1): EAGVAQSPRYKIIEKRQSVAFWCNPISGHATLYWYQQILGQGPKLLIQFQNNGVVDDSQLPKDRFSAERLKGVDSTLKIQPAKLEDSAVYLCASSQADRPFFGPGTRLTVL.